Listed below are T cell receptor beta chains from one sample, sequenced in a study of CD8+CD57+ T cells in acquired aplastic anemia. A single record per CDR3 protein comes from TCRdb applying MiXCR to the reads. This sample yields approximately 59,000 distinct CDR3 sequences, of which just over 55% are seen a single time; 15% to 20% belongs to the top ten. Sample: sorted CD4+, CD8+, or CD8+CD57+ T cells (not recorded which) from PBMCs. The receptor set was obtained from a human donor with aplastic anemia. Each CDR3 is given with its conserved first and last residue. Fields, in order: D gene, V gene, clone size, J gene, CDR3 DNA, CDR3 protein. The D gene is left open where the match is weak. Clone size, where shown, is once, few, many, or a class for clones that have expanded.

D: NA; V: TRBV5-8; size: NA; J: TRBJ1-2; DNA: TGTGCCAGCAGCCTCCTTCTGTACGGAAACTATGGCTACACCTTC; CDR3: CASSLLLYGNYGYTF
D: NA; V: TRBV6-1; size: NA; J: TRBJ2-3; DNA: TGTGCCAGCAAGGCCACGCTGGGATCAAGGGTGGATACGCAGTATTTT; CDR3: CASKATLGSRVDTQYF
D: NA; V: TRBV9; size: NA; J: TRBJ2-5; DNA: TGTGCCAGCGGCGTAGAATGGGGGGTAGAGACCCAGTACTTC; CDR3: CASGVEWGVETQYF
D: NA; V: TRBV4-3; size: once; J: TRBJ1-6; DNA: TGCGCCAGCAGCCAGGCAGGTTATTCACCCCTCCACTTT; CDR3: CASSQAGYSPLHF
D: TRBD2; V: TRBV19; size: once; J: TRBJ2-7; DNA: TGTGCCAGTAGTGCGCAGACAGCGGGAACCTACGAGCAGTACTTC; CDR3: CASSAQTAGTYEQYF
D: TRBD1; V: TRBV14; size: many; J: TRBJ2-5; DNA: TGTGCCAGCAGCCAGTGGACAGGGACGGACCAAGAGACCCAGTACTTC; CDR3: CASSQWTGTDQETQYF
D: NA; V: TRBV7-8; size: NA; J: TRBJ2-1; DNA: TGTGCCAGCAGCTACCGCCTAGGCAGGACGAATAATGAGCAGTTCTTC; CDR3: CASSYRLGRTNNEQFF
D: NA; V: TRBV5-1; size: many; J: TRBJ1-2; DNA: TGCGCCAGCAGCGGAGGCAGAACTGAGGAATCCTTTTATGGCTACACCTTC; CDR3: CASSGGRTEESFYGYTF
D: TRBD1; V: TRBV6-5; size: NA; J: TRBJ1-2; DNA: TGTGCCAGCAGTTACGGCCCGGGACAGACCTATGGCTACACCTTC; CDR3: CASSYGPGQTYGYTF
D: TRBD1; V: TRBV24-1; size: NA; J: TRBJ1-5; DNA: TGTGCCACCAGTGATTTGCAGTCAGGGGGCAAGCAGCCCCAGCATTTT; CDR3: CATSDLQSGGKQPQHF
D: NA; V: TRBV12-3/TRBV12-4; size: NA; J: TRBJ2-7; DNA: TGTGCCAGCAGCAGCCAGCTGGCCTCCTACGAGCAGTACTTC; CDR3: CASSSQLASYEQYF
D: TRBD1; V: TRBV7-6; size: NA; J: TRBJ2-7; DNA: TGTGCCAGCAGCTTAGGGGGACAGGAATCAGAGCAGTACTTC; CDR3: CASSLGGQESEQYF
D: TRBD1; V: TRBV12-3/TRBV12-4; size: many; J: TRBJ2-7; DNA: TGTGCCAGCAGTTTGGGACAGGGCTACGAGCAGTACTTC; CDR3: CASSLGQGYEQYF
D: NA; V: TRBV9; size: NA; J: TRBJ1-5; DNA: TGTGCCAGCAGCTCGACGGGGCCCCAGCATTTT; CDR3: CASSSTGPQHF
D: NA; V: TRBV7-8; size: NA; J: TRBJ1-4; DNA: TGTGCCAGCAGCACCCAGACGTCTCGTCGGTATAATGAAAAACTGTTTTTT; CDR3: CASSTQTSRRYNEKLFF
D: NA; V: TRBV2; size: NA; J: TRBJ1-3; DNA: TGTGCCAGCAGTGATAGTGGAATTCGAAACACCATATATTTT; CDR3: CASSDSGIRNTIYF
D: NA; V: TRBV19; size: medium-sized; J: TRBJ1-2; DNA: TGTGCCACCCAGCGGGGGAATGGCTACACCTTC; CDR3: CATQRGNGYTF
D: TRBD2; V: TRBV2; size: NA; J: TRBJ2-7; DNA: TGTGCCACCAGTTCGGGAGGTTACAACGAGCAGTACTTC; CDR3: CATSSGGYNEQYF
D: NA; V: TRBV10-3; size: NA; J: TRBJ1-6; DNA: TGTGCCACTGGGTATAATTCACCCCTCCACTTT; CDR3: CATGYNSPLHF
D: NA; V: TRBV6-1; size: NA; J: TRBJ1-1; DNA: TGTGCCAGCAACGAATGGGGTAACACTGAAGCTTTCTTT; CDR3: CASNEWGNTEAFF
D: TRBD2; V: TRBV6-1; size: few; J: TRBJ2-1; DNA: TGTGCCAGCAGCTCCACTAGCGGGGGCTACAATGAGCAGTTCTTC; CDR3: CASSSTSGGYNEQFF
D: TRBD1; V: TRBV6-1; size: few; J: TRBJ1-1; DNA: TGTGCCAGCACCCACGGGACAGGCACTGAAGCTTTCTTT; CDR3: CASTHGTGTEAFF
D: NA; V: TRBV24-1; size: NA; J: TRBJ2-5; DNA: TGTGCCACCAGCACCTCCTGGGGACAAGAGACCCAGTACTTC; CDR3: CATSTSWGQETQYF
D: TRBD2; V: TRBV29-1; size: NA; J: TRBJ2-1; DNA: TGCAGCGTTGCGGGGGGGCCCTACAATGAGCAGTTCTTC; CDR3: CSVAGGPYNEQFF
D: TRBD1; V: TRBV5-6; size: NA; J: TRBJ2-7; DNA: TGTGCCAGCAGACGGTACAATCAAGGGGGCGCGGTCCACGAGCAGTACTTC; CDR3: CASRRYNQGGAVHEQYF
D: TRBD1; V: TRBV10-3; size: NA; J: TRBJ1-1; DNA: TGTGCCATCAGTGAGTGGACAGGGTCGTACACTGAAGCTTTCTTT; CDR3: CAISEWTGSYTEAFF
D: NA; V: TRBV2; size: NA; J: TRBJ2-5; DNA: TGTGCCAGCAGGGAAAATATTGATGGAGAGACCCAGTACTTC; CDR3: CASRENIDGETQYF
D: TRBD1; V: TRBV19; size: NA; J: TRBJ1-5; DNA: TGTGCCAGTAGTGTTCTACAGGGGGCGAATCAGCCCCAGCATTTT; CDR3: CASSVLQGANQPQHF
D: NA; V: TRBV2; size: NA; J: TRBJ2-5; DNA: TGTGCCAGCTCCAAGAATTTGCTCCCGGTGAACTTC; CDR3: CASSKNLLPVNF
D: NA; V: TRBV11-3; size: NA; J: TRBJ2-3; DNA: TGTGCCAGCAGCTCTCGCCGCACAGATACGCAGTATTTT; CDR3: CASSSRRTDTQYF
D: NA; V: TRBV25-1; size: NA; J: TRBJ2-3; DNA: TGTGCCAGCAGTGAAGACTCCTCAGCGGCTAGCGCAGATACGCAGTATTTT; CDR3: CASSEDSSAASADTQYF
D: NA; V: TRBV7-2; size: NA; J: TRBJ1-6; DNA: TGTGCCAGCAGCGCGATTAATTCACCCCTCCACTTT; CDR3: CASSAINSPLHF
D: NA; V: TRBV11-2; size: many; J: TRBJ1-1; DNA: TGTGCCAGCAGCTTAAACGGCGACAGCACTGAAGCTTTCTTT; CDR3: CASSLNGDSTEAFF
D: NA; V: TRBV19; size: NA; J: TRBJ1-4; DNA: TGTGCCAGTAGTATACGTGACCTGGGGGAAAAACTGTTTTTT; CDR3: CASSIRDLGEKLFF
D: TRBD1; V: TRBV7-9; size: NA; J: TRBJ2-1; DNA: TGTGCCAGCTGGCAGGGGGATGAGCAGTTCTTC; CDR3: CASWQGDEQFF
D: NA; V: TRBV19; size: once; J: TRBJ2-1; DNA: TGTGCCAGTACTAAGGGGGGCCCCTCCTACAATGAGCAGTTCTTC; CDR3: CASTKGGPSYNEQFF
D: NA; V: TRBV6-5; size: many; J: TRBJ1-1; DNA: TGTGCCAGCAGTTCCACTGTATGGTCTGAAGCTTTCTTT; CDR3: CASSSTVWSEAFF
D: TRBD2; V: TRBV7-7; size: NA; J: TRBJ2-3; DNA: TGTGCCAGCAGCCCTGGGACTAGCGTAATCACAGATACGCAGTATTTT; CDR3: CASSPGTSVITDTQYF
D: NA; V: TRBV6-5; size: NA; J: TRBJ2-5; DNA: TGTGCCAGCAGTGAAATGGAGACCCAGTACTTC; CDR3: CASSEMETQYF
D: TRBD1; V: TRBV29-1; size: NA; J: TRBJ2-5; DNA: TGCAGCGTGAGGGACAGGGGTTGGGAGACCCAGTACTTC; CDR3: CSVRDRGWETQYF
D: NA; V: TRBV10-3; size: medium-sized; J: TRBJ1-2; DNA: TGTGCCATCAGCCCGAGTCAGGGTTATGGCTACACCTTC; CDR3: CAISPSQGYGYTF
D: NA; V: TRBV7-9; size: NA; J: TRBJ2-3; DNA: TGTGCCAGCAGGGACCACCACACAGATACGCAGTATTTT; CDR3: CASRDHHTDTQYF
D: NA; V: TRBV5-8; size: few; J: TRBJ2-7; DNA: TGTGCCAGCAGCTTTTTCCGGGGATCCTACGAGCAGTACTTC; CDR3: CASSFFRGSYEQYF
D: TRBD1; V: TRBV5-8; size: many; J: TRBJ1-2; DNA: TGTGCCAGCAGCCGACAGGGGGCCGAGGGCTACACCTTC; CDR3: CASSRQGAEGYTF
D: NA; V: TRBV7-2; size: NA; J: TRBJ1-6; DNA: TGTGCCAGCAGCCATAATTCACCCCTCCACTTT; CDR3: CASSHNSPLHF
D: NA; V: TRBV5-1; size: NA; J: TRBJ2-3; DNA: TGCGCCAGCAGCTTGATTGGCAGGGGAGCTGGAGATACGCAGTATTTT; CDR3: CASSLIGRGAGDTQYF
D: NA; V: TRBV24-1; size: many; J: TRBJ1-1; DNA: TGTGCCACCAGTGATTTGGGGACTCCAAGAGGAGCTTTCTTT; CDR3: CATSDLGTPRGAFF
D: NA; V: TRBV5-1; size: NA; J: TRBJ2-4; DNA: TGCGCCAGCAGCCTGAAGGACGGAAAAAACATTCAGTACTTC; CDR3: CASSLKDGKNIQYF
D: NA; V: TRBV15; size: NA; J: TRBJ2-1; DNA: TGTGCCACCAGCAGAGATTTCCGGGACGTACAGTTCTTC; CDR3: CATSRDFRDVQFF
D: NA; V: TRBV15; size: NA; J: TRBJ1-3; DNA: TGTGCCACCAGTCACGCTTTGGCATTGGGAAACACCATATATTTT; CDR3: CATSHALALGNTIYF
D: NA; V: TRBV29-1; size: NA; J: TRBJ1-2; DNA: TGCAGCGTTGAAGATCCAAGTCAGGGCGGCTACACCTTC; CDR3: CSVEDPSQGGYTF
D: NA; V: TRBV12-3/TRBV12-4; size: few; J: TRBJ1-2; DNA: TGTGCCAGCAGTCCTCCCAGGGGCTACACCTTC; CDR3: CASSPPRGYTF
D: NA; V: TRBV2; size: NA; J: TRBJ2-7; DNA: TGTGCCAGCAGTCTCGAATACGAGCAGTACTTC; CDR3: CASSLEYEQYF
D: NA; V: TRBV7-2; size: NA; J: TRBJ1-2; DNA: TGTGCCAGCAGCTTGAGGGGGACGGGCCAATATGGCTACACCTTC; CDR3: CASSLRGTGQYGYTF
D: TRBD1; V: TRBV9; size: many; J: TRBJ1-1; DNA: TGTGCCAGCAGCGTGGGACAGGGCCCAACTGAAGCTTTCTTT; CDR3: CASSVGQGPTEAFF
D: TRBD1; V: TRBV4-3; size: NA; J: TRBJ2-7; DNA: TGCGCCAGCAGCCAAAATCAACAGGGGCCCTACGAGCAGTACTTC; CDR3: CASSQNQQGPYEQYF
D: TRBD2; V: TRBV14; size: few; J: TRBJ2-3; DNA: TGTGCCAGCAGCCGCAAGAGCGGGGGGACAGATACGCAGTATTTT; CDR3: CASSRKSGGTDTQYF
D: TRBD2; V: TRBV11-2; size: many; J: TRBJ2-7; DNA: TGTGCCAGCAGCCCAGTCGTAGGGCGGGGGGGCCCCTACGAGCAGTACTTC; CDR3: CASSPVVGRGGPYEQYF
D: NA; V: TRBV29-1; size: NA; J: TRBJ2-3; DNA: TGCAGCGTTGAGACCGGGCGGGGCACAGATACGCAGTATTTT; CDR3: CSVETGRGTDTQYF